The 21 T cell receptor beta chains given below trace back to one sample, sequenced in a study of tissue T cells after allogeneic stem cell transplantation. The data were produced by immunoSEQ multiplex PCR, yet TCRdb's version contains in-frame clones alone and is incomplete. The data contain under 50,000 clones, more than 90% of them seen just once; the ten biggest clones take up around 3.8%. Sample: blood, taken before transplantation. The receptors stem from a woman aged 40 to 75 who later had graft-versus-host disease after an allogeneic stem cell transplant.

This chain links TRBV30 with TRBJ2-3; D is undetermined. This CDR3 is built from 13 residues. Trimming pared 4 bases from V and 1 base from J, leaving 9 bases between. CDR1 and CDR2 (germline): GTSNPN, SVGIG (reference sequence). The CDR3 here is CAWNNLGTDTQYF. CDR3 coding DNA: TGTGCCTGGAATAACCTTGGCACAGATACGCAGTATTTT.

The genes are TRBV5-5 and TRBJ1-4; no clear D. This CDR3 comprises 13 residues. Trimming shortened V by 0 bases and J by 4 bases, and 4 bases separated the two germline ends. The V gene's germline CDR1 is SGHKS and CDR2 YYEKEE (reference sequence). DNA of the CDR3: TGTGCCAGCAGCTTGGGGCTTAATGAAAAACTGTTTTTT. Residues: CASSLGLNEKLFF. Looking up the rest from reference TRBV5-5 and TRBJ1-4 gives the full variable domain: DAGVTQSPTHLIKTRGQQVTLRCSPISGHKSVSWYQQVLGQGPQFIFQYYEKEERGRGNFPDRFSARQFPNYSSELNVNALLLGDSALYLCASSLGLNEKLFFGSGTQLSVL.

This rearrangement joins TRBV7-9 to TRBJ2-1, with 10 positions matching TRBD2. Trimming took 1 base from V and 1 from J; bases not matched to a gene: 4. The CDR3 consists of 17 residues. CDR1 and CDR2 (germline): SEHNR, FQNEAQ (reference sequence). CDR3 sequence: CASSLGVAGGSYNEQFF. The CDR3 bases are TGTGCCAGCAGCTTAGGGGTAGCGGGAGGATCCTACAATGAGCAGTTCTTC.

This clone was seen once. The CDR3 spells CASSLGGGRDSPLHF. CDR3 in DNA: TGTGCCAGCAGCTTGGGGGGAGGGAGGGATTCACCCCTCCACTTT. J is TRBJ1-6 and V is TRBV5-4; D remains ambiguous. V lost 0 bases and J 8 bases, leaving 12 bases between the germline ends. Germline V gene data show CDR1 as SGHNT and CDR2 as YYREEE (reference sequence). This CDR3 spans 15 amino acids.

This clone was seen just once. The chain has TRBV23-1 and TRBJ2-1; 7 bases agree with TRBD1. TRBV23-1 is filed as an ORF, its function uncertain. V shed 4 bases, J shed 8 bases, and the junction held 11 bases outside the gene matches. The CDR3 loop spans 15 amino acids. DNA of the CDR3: TGCGCCAGCAGTCCAGTTTACCGGGACAGAGATGAGCAGTTCTTC. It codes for CASSPVYRDRDEQFF.

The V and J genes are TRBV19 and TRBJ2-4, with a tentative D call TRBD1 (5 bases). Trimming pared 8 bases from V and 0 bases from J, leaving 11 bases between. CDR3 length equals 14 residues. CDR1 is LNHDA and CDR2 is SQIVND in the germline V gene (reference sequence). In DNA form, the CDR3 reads TGTGCCAGTGTAGGGGATCTAGCCAAAAACATTCAGTACTTC. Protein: CASVGDLAKNIQYF. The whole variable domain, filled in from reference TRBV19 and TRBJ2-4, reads DGGITQSPKYLFRKEGQNVTLSCEQNLNHDAMYWYRQDPGQGLRLIYYSQIVNDFQKGDIAEGYSVSREKKESFPLTVTSAQKNPTAFYLCASVGDLAKNIQYFGAGTRLSVL.

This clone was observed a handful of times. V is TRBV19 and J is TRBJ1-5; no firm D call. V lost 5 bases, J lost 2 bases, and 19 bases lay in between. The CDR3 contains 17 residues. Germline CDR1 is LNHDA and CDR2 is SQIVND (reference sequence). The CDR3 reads CASSAIGRGAGNQPQHF. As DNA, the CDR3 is TGTGCCAGTAGTGCTATTGGTCGGGGAGCGGGCAATCAGCCCCAGCATTTT.

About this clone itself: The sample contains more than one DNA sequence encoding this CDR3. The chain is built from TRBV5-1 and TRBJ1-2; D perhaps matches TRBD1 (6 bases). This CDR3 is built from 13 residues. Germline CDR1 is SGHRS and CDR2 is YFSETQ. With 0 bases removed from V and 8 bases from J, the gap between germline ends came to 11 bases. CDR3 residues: CASSLAGAGGYTF. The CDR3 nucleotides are TGCGCCAGCAGCTTGGCGGGGGCGGGCGGCTACACCTTC. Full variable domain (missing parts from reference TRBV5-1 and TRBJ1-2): KAGVTQTPRYLIKTRGQQVTLSCSPISGHRSVSWYQQTPGQGLQFLFEYFSETQRNKGNFPGRFSGRQFSNSRSEMNVSTLELGDSALYLCASSLAGAGGYTFGSGTRLTVV.

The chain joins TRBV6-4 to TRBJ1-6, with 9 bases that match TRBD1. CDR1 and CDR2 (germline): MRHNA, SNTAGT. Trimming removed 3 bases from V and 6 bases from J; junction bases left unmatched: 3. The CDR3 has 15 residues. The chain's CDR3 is CASSEGQGPNSPLHF. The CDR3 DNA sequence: TGTGCCAGCAGTGAGGGACAGGGCCCTAATTCACCCCTCCACTTT.

CDR3 sequence (DNA): TGTGCCAGCTCGCCAAGATCGGGCGCAGTCGGCGAGCAGTACTTC. Translating it yields CASSPRSGAVGEQYF. V and J are TRBV18 and TRBJ2-7; D unclear. Germline V gives CDR1 KGHSH, CDR2 LQKENI. There are 15 residues in the CDR3. Between the trimmed V and J ends, which lost 6 bases and 6 bases, there was a span of 21 bases.

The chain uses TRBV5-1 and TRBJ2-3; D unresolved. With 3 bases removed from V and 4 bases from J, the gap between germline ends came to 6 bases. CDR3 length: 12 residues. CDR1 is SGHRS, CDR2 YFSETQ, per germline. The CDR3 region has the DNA TGCGCCAGCAGCTCGGACGCAGATACGCAGTATTTT. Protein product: CASSSDADTQYF.

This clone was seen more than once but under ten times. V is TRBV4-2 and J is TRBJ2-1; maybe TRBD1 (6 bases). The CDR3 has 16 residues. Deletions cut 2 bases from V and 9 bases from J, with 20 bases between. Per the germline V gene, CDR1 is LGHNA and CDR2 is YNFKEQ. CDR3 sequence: CASSQLLQGGSSEQFF. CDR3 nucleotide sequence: TGTGCCAGCAGCCAATTACTTCAAGGGGGTTCCTCTGAGCAGTTCTTC.

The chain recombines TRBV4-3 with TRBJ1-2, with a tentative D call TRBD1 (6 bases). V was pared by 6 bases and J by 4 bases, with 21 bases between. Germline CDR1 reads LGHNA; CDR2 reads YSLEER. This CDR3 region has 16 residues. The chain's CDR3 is CASSPGSWGATYGYTF. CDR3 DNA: TGCGCCAGCAGTCCCGGGAGTTGGGGGGCCACCTATGGCTACACCTTC.

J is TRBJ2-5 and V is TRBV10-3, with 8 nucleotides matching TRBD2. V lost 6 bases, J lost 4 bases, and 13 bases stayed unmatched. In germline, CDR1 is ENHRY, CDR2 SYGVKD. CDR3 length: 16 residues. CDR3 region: CAIREPGLGSGETQYF. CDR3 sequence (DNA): TGTGCCATCAGGGAACCGGGACTAGGTAGCGGAGAGACCCAGTACTTC.

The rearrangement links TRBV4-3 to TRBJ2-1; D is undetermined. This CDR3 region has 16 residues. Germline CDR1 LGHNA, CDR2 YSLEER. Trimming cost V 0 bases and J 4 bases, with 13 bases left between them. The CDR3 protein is CASSQDRNAGYNEQFF. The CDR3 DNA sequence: TGCGCCAGCAGCCAAGATCGGAATGCCGGTTACAATGAGCAGTTCTTC.

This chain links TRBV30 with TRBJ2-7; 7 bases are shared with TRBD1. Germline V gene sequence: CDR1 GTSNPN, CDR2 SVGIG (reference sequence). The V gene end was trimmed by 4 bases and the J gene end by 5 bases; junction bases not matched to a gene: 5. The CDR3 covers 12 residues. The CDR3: CAWNRGPDEQYF. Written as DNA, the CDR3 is TGTGCCTGGAATAGGGGGCCCGACGAGCAGTACTTC.

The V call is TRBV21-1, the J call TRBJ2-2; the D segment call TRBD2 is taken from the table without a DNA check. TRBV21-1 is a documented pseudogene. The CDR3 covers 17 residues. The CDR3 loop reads CASRGLAGGPMAGELFF. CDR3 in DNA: TGTGCCAGCAGAGGACTAGCGGGAGGGCCCATGGCCGGGGAGCTGTTTTTT.

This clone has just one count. CDR3 bases: TGTGCCAGCAGTTATAGTAATTATTCACCCCTCCACTTT. Protein sequence: CASSYSNYSPLHF. The V gene is TRBV6-5, the J gene TRBJ1-6; D unclear. The V gene lost 3 bases and the J gene lost 8 bases, with 8 bases spanning the gap. The CDR3 runs to 13 residues. Germline CDR1 reads MNHEY; CDR2 reads SVGAGI.

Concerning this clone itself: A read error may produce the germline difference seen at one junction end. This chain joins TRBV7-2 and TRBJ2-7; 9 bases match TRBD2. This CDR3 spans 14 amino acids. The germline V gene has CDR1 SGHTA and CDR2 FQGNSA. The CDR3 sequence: CASSLGRTSGPPIF. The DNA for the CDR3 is TGTGCCAGCAGCTTAGGTCGCACTAGCGGGCCTCCTATATTC.

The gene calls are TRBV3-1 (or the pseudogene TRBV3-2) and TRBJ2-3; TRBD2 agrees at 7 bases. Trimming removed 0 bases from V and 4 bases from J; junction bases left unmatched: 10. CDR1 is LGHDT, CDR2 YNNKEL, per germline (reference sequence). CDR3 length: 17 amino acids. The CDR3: CASSQELTSDGADTQYF. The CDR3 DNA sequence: TGTGCCAGCAGCCAAGAACTAACTAGCGATGGCGCAGATACGCAGTATTTT.

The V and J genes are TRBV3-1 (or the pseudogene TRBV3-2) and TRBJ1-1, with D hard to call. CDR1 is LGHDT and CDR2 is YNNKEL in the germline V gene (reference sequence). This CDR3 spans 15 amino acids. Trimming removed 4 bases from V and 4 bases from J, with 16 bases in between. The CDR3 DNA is TGTGCCAGCAGCCCTGGACCCGGGGATTTCACTGAAGCTTTCTTT. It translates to CASSPGPGDFTEAFF.